One and the same sample provided the 6 T cell receptor beta chains below, sequenced in a study of sequential checkpoint blockade in melanoma. Here immunoSEQ multiplex PCR was the method, and the copy in TCRdb shows in-frame clones only, minus some. The sample shows thousands of clones, around a quarter of them seen only once. The treatment: randomized to nivolumab then ipilimumab (arm A) or the reverse (arm B). Material: tumor tissue (inferred from file names), obtained from a patient given nivolumab and ipilimumab in sequence. These receptors came from a human donor with melanoma.

This clone was observed a handful of times. The chain carries TRBV6-8 and TRBJ2-5; 8 bases are shared with TRBD2. The CDR3 extends over 16 amino acids. CDR1 MNHGY and CDR2 SAAAGT come from the germline V gene. The J segment lost 2 bases and the V segment lost 5 bases, leaving 10 bases of the junction unmatched. The CDR3 sequence is CASSTQKLAEQETQYF. The CDR3 DNA reads as TGTGCCAGCAGTACTCAGAAACTAGCGGAACAAGAGACCCAGTACTTC.

The rearrangement links TRBV18 to TRBJ1-3; 7 bases align to TRBD1. J was trimmed by 2 bases and V by 3 bases; bases with no gene match: 4. The CDR3 is made up of 15 amino acids. Germline V gives CDR1 KGHSH, CDR2 LQKENI. CDR3 protein: CASSPGRGPGNTIYF. In nucleotides, the CDR3 is TGTGCCAGCTCACCCGGGAGGGGGCCTGGAAACACCATATATTTT.

This clone was counted a few times. This chain links TRBV4-1 with TRBJ2-2; D is tentatively TRBD1 or TRBD2 (6 bases each). The germline V gene has CDR1 MGHRA and CDR2 YSYEKL. V lost 4 bases and J 2 bases, leaving 11 bases between the germline ends. There are 15 residues in the CDR3. The CDR3 loop is CASSLKGGNTGELFF. CDR3 in DNA: TGCGCCAGCAGCCTAAAGGGGGGAAACACCGGGGAGCTGTTTTTT.

The sample holds a few counts of this clone. The genes are TRBV25-1 and TRBJ1-1; D ambiguous. The V end lost 8 bases, the J end lost 5 bases, and 15 bases lay between the germline ends. This CDR3 comprises 13 residues. Germline values: CDR1 MGHDK, CDR2 SYGVNS. The DNA of the CDR3 is TGTGCCAGCCGCGGACGGCCTCGGACTGAAGCTTTCTTT. It codes for CASRGRPRTEAFF. Using reference TRBV25-1 and TRBJ1-1 for the parts outside the CDR3, the full variable domain is EADIYQTPRYLVIGTGKKITLECSQTMGHDKMYWYQQDPGMELHLIHYSYGVNSTEKGDLSSESTVSRIRTEHFPLTLESARPSHTSQYLCASRGRPRTEAFFGQGTRLTVV.

The rearrangement links TRBV19 to TRBJ2-2; no clear D gene. The CDR3 extends over 14 amino acids. The V end was cut by 2 bases, the J end by 7 bases, with 11 bases between. Germline CDR1 and CDR2: LNHDA and SQIVND (reference sequence). The CDR3: CASSIPPAGGELFF. The CDR3 nucleotides read TGTGCCAGTAGTATACCGCCCGCCGGCGGGGAGCTGTTTTTT.

This sequence joins TRBV18 and TRBJ2-6, with a possible D match to TRBD1 (5 bases). This CDR3 region has 14 residues. Looked up from germline, CDR1 is KGHSH and CDR2 is LQKENI. V was trimmed by 4 bases and J by 3 bases, leaving 7 bases between them. Here the CDR3 reads CASSQGHGANVLTF. CDR3 DNA: TGTGCCAGCTCACAGGGGCATGGGGCCAACGTCCTGACTTTC.